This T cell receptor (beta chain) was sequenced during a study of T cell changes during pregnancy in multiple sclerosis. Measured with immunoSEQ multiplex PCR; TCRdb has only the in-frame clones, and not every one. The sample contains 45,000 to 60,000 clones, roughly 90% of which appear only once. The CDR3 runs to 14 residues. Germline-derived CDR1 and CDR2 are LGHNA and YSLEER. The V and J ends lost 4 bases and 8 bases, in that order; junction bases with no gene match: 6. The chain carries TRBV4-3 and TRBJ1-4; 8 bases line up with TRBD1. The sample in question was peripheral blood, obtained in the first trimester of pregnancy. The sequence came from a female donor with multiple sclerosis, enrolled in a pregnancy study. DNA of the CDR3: TGCGCCAGCAGCCTAGACAGGGGTGGGGAAAAACTGTTTTTT. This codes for CASSLDRGGEKLFF.